These 3 T cell receptor beta chains were sequenced from one sample in a study of T cell responses to AZD1222 COVID-19 vaccine. Data came from immunoSEQ multiplex PCR; TCRdb stores just in-frame clones and leaves some out. This table has 90,000 to 130,000 clones, roughly 80% appearing once. The material was peripheral blood, obtained on day 0 of AZD1222 vaccination. The receptor set was obtained from an adult in good health.

The J gene is TRBJ1-6, the V gene TRBV7-9, with D possibly being TRBD1 (6 bases). Germline loops: CDR1 SEHNR, CDR2 FQNEAQ (reference sequence). The CDR3 totals 15 residues. Deletions cut 6 bases from V and 8 bases from J, with 17 bases between. This chain's CDR3 is CASSQRGHADSPLHF. The CDR3 nucleotides read TGTGCCAGCAGTCAACGGGGACACGCGGATTCACCCCTCCACTTT. Together with reference TRBV7-9 and TRBJ1-6, the CDR3 gives the full variable domain: DTGVSQNPRHKITKRGQNVTFRCDPISEHNRLYWYRQTLGQGPEFLTYFQNEAQLEKSRLLSDRFSAERPKGSFSTLEIQRTEQGDSAMYLCASSQRGHADSPLHFGNGTRLTVT.

This clone was picked up a small number of times. The chain employs TRBV19 and TRBJ1-5; 9 nucleotides line up with TRBD1. Germline CDR1 LNHDA, CDR2 SQIVND (reference sequence). This CDR3 region has 16 residues. The J segment lost 5 bases and the V segment lost 5 bases, leaving 10 bases of the junction unmatched. In DNA, the CDR3 is TGTGCCAGTAGTCAAGGGACAGGGCTATTGTATCAGCCCCAGCATTTT. This gives the protein CASSQGTGLLYQPQHF.

The V and J genes are TRBV7-8 and TRBJ1-1; no definite D call. Germline lookup yields CDR1 SGHVS and CDR2 FQNEAQ. This CDR3 is 13 amino acids long. V was trimmed by 4 bases and J by 6 bases, leaving 12 bases between them. CDR3 residues: CASSYPKKAEAFF. The CDR3 region has the DNA TGTGCCAGCAGCTACCCGAAAAAAGCTGAAGCTTTCTTT.